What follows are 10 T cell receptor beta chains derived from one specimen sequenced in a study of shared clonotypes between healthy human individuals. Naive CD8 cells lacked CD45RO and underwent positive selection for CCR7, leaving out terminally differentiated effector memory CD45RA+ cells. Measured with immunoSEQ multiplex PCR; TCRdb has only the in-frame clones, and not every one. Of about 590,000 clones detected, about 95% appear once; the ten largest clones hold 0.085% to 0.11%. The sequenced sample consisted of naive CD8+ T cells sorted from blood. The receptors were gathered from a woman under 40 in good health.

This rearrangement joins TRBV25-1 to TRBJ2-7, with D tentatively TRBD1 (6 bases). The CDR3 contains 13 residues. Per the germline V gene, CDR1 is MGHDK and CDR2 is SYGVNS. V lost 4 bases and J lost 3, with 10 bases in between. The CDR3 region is CASSAGQHYEQYF. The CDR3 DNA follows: TGTGCCAGCAGTGCTGGACAGCACTACGAGCAGTACTTC.

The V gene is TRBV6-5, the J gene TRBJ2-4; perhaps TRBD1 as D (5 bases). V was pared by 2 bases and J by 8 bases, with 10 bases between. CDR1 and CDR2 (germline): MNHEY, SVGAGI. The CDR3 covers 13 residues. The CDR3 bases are TGTGCCAGCAGTTACAGGGGTGAGGACATTCAGTACTTC. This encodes CASSYRGEDIQYF.

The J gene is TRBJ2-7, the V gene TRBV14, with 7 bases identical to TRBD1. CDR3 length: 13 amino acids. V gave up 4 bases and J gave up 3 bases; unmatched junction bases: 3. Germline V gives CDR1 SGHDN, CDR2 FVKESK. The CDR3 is CASSPGQFYEQYF. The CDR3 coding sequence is TGTGCCAGCAGCCCGGGACAGTTCTACGAGCAGTACTTC.

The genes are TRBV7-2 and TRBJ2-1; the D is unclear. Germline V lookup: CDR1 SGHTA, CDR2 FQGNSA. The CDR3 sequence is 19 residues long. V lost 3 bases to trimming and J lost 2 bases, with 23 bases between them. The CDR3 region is CASSLRPRLGRPPYNEQFF. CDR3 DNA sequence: TGTGCCAGCAGCTTGAGGCCTCGTCTTGGGCGGCCACCCTACAATGAGCAGTTCTTC.

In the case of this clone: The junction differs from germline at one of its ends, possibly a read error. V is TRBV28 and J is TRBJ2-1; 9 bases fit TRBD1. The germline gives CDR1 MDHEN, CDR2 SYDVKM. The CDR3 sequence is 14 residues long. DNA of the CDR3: TGTGCCAGCAGCCCTCCGGGACAGGGAAGTTTTTGGGTCTTC. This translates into CASSPPGQGSFWVF.

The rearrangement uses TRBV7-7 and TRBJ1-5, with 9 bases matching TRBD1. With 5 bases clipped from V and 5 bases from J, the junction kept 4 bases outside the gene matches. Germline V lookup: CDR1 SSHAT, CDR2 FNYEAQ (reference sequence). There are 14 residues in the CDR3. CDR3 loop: CASSGDRVDQPQHF. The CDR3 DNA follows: TGTGCCAGCAGCGGGGACAGGGTGGATCAGCCCCAGCATTTT.

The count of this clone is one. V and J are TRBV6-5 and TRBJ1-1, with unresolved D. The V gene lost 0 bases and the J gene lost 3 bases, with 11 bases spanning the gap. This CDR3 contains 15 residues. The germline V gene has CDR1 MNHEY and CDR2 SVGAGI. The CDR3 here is CASSYSDGSHTEAFF. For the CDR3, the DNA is TGTGCCAGCAGTTACTCGGACGGGTCCCACACTGAAGCTTTCTTT.

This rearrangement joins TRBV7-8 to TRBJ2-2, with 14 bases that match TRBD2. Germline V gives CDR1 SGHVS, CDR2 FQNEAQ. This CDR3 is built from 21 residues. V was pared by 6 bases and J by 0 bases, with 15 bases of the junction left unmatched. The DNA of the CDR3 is TGTGCCAGCAGTTTCGATCTCGGGACTAGCGGGAGAGGAGCGAACACCGGGGAGCTGTTTTTT. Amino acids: CASSFDLGTSGRGANTGELFF.

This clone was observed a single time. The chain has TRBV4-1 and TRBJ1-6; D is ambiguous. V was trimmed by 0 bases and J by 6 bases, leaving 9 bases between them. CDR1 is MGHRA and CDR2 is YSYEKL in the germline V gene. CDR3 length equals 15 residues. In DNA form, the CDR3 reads TGCGCCAGCAGCCAAGAAAGGCAACTTAATTCACCCCTCCACTTT. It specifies CASSQERQLNSPLHF.

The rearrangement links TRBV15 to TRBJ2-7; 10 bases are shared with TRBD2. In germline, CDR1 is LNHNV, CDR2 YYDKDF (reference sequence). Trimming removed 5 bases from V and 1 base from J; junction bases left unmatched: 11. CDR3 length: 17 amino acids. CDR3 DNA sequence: TGTGCCACCAGCGGCGACCCAGGACTAGCGGTATCCTACGAGCAGTACTTC. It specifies CATSGDPGLAVSYEQYF.